The source of this TCR beta chain is a study of T-cell memory formation after mild COVID-19 (dated by TCRdb to about 2021). As for the study more broadly: TCR sequence clusters from the two donors were found to be largely donor specific. Longitudinal TCRalpha and TCRbeta repertoire sequencing tracked T-cell clones expanding and contracting after mild COVID-19 in a couple of donors. Two young, previously healthy adult volunteers, one female and one male, were included in the cohort. Overall study outcomes, separate from this receptor: Clones contracting from day 15 to 85 had balanced CD4/CD8 phenotypes, while a second wave expanding from day 15 to 37 was biased towards CD4+. Contracting CD4+ clones were located mainly in the CM and EM memory subsets, whereas CD8+ clones were found to be enriched in EMRA. Some responding clones were detected in pre-infection memory, suggesting pre-existing cross-reactive memory T cells joined the SARS-CoV-2 response. Only a couple of mild cases were covered in the study, and larger cohorts including severe cases with pre-infection samples were considered necessary. SARS-CoV-2 specificity was not confirmed for the second-wave clones peaking on day 37.

The cysteine opens and the phenylalanine closes a CDR3 of 12 amino acids. The DNA shown is the 36-base CDR3, in frame from base 1. Relative to germline, V is 11 bases shorter and J is 2 bases shorter, with 13 bases between their ends. Per the germline V gene, SGHDN is the CDR1 and FVKESK is the CDR2. Ficoll-Paque density gradient centrifugation was used to isolate PBMCs. This clonotype was detected only a few times. Its binding antigen is unknown. Within one base of it there is no much larger clone, and no base qualities were kept. This sample was sequenced with an Illumina NovaSeq 6000. TCRalpha and TCRbeta cDNA libraries were built by 5'RACE with constant-segment primers, adding sample barcodes and unique molecular identifiers. Trizol reagent was used to extract RNA from every sample. Amplification of the libraries took two PCR steps, and the second step added a second sample barcode plus Illumina TruSeq adapters. Libraries were sequenced on an Illumina NovaSeq with 2 x 150 bp paired-end reads. The original methods were these. The reads were demultiplexed and collapsed into UMI-guided consensus sequences using migec v1.2.7. Using mixcr v2.1.11, UMI consensuses were aligned to TRA and TRB V and J templates and then assembled into clonotypes. Clonotypes were classified as expanded or contracted when called significant by both edgeR and NoisET, with noise models trained on biological replicates. For edgeR calls, a false discovery rate-adjusted p below 0.01 and a log2 fold-change threshold of 1 were applied. As an exploratory analysis of dynamics, max-normalized trajectories of the 1000 most abundant clonotypes were examined by PCA with hierarchical clustering. Each responding clone was given a CD4 or CD8 phenotype based on the CD4+ and CD8+ repertoires, which had been sequenced separately. TCRdb itself trimmed the public reads at Q25 with fastp, ran MiXCR and retained productive beta chains. Every distinct CDR3 protein forms one entry, paired with its most common genes and DNA. TCRdb's processing, not the study's, gives the V and J calls here. The sample table records 350,000 to 450,000 distinct CDR3 sequences; roughly 20% of these occur just once. The top ten clonotypes cover 8.4% of the sample.

This receptor was taken from an adult woman who had mild COVID-19 (a few samples of this study predate the infection). The sample titles of this study are shuffled in the database, so cell type and time point are left out; the donor was told from shared clones. What was sequenced was PBMCs or a T cell subset sorted from them (not recorded which). This chain joins TRBV14 to TRBJ2-7; the D gene is unclear. The CDR3 sequence is CAQRRRTYEQYF. The DNA reads TGTGCCCAAAGACGCAGGACCTACGAGCAGTACTTC.